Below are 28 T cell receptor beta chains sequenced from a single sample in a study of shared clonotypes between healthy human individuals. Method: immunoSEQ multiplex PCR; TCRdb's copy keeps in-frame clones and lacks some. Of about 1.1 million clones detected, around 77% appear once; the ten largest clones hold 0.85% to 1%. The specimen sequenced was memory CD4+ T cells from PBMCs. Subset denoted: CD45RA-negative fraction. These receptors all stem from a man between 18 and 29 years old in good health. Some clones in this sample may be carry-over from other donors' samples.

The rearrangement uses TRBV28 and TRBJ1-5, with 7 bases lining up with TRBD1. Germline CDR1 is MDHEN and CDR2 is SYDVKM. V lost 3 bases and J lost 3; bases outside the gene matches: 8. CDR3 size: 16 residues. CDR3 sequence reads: CASSLFRGNNNQPQHF. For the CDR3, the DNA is TGTGCCAGCAGTTTGTTCAGGGGGAATAACAATCAGCCCCAGCATTTT.

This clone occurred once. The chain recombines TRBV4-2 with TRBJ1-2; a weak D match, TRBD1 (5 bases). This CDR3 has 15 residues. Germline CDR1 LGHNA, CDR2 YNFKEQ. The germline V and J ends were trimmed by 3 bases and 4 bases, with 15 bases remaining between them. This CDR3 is CASSQATGQGYGYTF. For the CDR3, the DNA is TGTGCCAGCAGCCAGGCCACGGGGCAGGGCTATGGCTACACCTTC.

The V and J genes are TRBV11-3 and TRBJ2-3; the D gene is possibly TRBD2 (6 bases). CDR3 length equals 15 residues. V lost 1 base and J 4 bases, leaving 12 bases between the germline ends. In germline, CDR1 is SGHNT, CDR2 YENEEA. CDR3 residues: CASSLAAGIADTQYF. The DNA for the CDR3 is TGTGCCAGCAGCTTAGCGGCGGGAATCGCAGATACGCAGTATTTT.

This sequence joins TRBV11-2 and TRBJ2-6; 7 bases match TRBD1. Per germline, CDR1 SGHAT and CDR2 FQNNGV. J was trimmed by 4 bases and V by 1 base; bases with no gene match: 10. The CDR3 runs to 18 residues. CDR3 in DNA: TGTGCCAGCAGCTTAGCGGGACAGCCACCGTACGGGGCCAACGTCCTGACTTTC. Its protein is CASSLAGQPPYGANVLTF.

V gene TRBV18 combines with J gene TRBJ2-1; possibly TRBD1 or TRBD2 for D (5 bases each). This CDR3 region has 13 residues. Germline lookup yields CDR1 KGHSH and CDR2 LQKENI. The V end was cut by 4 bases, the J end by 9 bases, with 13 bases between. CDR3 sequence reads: CASSLGPATEQFF. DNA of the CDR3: TGTGCCAGCTCACTGGGACCCGCGACTGAGCAGTTCTTC.

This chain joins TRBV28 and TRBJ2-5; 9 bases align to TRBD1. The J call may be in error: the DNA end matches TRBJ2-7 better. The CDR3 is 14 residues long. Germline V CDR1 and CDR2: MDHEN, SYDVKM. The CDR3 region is CASKGQGPSYEQYF. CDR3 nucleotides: TGTGCCAGCAAGGGACAGGGTCCCTCCTACGAGCAGTACTTC.

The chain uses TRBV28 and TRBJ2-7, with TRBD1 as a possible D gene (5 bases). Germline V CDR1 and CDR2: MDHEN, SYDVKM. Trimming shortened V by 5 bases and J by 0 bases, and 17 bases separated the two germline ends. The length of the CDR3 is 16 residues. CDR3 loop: CASSNQGARSSYEQYF. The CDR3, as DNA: TGTGCCAGCAGTAACCAGGGCGCGCGGAGCTCCTACGAGCAGTACTTC.

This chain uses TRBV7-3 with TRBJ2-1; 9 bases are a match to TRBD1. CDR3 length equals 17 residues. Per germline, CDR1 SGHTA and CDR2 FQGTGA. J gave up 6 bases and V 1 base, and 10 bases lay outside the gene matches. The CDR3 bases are TGTGCCAGCAGCTTAAAGACCGGGACAGGGTCCGGCAATGAGCAGTTCTTC. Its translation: CASSLKTGTGSGNEQFF.

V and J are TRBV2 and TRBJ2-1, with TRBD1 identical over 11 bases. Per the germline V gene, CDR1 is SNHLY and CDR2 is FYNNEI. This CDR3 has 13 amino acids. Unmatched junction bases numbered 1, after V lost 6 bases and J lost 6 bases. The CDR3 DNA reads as TGTGCCAGCAGGGGGACAGGGGGCAATGAGCAGTTCTTC. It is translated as CASRGTGGNEQFF.

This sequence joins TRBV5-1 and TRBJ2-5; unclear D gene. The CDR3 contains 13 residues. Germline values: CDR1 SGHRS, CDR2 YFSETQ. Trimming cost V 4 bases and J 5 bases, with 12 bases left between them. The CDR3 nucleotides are TGCGCCAGCAGCCCAGAGATTACGGAGACCCAGTACTTC. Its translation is CASSPEITETQYF.

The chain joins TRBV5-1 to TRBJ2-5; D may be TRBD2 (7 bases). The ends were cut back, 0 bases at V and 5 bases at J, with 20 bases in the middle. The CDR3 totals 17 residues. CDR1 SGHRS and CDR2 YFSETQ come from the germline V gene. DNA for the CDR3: TGCGCCAGCAGCTTGGCCAAAGGGGGGAGGGCCGGCGAGACCCAGTACTTC. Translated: CASSLAKGGRAGETQYF.

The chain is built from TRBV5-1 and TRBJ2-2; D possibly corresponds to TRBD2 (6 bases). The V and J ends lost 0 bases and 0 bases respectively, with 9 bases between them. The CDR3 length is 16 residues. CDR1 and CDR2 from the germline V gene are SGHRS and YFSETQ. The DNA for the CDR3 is TGCGCCAGCAGCTTGGTGGCGGGACCGAACACCGGGGAGCTGTTTTTT. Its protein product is CASSLVAGPNTGELFF.

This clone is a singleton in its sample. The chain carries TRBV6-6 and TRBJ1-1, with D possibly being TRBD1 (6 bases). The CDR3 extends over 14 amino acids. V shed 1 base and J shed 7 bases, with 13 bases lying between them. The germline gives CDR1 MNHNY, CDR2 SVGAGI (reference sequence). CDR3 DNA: TGTGCCAGCAGTTACTACCAGACAGGAAATGAAGCTTTCTTT. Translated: CASSYYQTGNEAFF.

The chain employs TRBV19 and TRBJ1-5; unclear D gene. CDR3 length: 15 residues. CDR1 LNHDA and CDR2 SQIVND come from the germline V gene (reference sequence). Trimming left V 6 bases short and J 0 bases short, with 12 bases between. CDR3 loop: CASREWADSNQPQHF. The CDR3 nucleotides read TGTGCCAGTAGAGAGTGGGCGGATAGCAATCAGCCCCAGCATTTT.

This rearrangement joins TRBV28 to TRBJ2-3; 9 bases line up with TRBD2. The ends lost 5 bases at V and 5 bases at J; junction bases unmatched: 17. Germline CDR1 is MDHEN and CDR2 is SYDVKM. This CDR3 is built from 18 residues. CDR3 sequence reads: CASSPYGSGGRGIDTQYF. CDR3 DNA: TGTGCCAGCAGTCCGTACGGCTCAGGCGGGAGGGGGATAGATACGCAGTATTTT.

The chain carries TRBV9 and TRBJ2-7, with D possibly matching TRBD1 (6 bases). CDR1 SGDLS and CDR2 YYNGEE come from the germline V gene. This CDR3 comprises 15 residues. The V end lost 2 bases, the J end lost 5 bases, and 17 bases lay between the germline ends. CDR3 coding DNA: TGTGCCAGCAGCGTGTCCGCAGGGGTTCCCCACGAGCAGTACTTC. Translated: CASSVSAGVPHEQYF.

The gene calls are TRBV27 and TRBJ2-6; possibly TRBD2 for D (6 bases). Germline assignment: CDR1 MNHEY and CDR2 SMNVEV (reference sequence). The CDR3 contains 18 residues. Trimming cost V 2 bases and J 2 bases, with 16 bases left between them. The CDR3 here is CASSLRWLGGTGANVLTF. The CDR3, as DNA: TGTGCCAGCAGTTTACGGTGGTTGGGGGGAACTGGGGCCAACGTCCTGACTTTC.

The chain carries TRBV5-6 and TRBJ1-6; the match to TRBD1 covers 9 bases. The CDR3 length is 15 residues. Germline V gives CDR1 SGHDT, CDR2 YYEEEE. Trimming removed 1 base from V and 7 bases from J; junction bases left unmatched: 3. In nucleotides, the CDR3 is TGTGCCAGCAGCTTGAGACAGGGGGAAAATTCACCCCTCCACTTT. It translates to CASSLRQGENSPLHF.

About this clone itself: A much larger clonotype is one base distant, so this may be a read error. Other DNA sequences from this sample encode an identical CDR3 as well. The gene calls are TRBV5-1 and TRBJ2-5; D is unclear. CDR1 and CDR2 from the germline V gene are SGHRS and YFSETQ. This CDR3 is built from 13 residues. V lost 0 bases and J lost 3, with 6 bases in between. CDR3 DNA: TGCGCCAGCAGCTTGGGGGCGGAAGAGACCCAGTACTTC. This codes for CASSLGAEETQYF.

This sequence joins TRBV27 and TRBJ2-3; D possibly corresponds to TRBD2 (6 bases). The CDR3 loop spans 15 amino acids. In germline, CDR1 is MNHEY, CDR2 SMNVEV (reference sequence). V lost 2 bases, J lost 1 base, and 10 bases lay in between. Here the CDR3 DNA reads TGTGCCAGCAGTTTACGGGCTAGCGGCACAGATACGCAGTATTTT. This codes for CASSLRASGTDTQYF.

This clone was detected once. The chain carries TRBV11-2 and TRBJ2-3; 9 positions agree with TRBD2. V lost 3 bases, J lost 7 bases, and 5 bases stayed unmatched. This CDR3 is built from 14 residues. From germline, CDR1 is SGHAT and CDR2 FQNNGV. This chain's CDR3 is CASSFSSGTNTQYF. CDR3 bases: TGTGCCAGCAGCTTTTCTAGCGGGACAAATACGCAGTATTTT. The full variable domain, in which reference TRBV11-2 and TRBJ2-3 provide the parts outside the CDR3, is EAGVAQSPRYKIIEKRQSVAFWCNPISGHATLYWYQQILGQGPKLLIQFQNNGVVDDSQLPKDRFSAERLKGVDSTLKIQPAKLEDSAVYLCASSFSSGTNTQYFGPGTRLTVL.

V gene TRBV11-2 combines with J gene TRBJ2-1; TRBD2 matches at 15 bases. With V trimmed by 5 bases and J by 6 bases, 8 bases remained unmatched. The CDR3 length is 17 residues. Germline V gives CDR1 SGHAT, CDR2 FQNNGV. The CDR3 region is CASSVGRTSGRGNEQFF. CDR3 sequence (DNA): TGTGCCAGCAGCGTCGGTAGGACTAGCGGGAGGGGCAATGAGCAGTTCTTC.

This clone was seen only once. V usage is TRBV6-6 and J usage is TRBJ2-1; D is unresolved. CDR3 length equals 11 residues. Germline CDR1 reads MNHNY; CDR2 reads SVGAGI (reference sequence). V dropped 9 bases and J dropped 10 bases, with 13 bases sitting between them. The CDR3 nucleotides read TGTGCCAGTACCACGTTTCTAGAGCAGTTCTTC. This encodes CASTTFLEQFF.

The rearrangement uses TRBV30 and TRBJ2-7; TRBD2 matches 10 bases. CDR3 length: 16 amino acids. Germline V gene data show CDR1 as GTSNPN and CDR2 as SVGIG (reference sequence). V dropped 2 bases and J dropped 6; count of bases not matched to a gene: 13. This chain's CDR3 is CAWSKGRTSGIGEQYF. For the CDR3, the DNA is TGTGCCTGGAGTAAAGGGAGAACTAGCGGGATCGGCGAGCAGTACTTC.

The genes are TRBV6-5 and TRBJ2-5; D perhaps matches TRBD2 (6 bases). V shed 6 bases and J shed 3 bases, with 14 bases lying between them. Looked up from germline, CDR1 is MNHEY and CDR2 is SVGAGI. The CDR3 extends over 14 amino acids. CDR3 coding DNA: TGTGCCAGCAGCCGGCGGGGAGCGGAAGAGACCCAGTACTTC. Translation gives CASSRRGAEETQYF.

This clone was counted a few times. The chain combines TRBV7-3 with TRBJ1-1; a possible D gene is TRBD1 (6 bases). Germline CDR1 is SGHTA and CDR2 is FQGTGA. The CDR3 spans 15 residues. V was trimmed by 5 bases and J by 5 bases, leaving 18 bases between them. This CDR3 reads CASSTGGGPATEAFF. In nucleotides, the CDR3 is TGTGCCAGCAGCACGGGGGGGGGCCCCGCGACTGAAGCTTTCTTT.

CDR3 bases: TGTGCCAGCAGCTTAGCCGGGACAGCCCGTTGGGAGACCCAGTACTTC. This codes for CASSLAGTARWETQYF. The V call is TRBV7-2, the J call TRBJ2-5; 7 positions match TRBD1. J gave up 5 bases and V 0 bases, and 9 bases lay outside the gene matches. CDR3 size: 16 residues. Germline CDR1 SGHTA, CDR2 FQGNSA.

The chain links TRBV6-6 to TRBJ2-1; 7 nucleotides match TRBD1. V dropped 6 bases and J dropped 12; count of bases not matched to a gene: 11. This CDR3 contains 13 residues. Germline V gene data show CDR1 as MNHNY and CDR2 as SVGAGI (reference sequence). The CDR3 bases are TGTGCCAGCAGCCGACCTGACAGGGATGGGCAGTTCTTC. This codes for CASSRPDRDGQFF.